This entry describes one T cell receptor (beta chain). Samples were taken at baseline and on day 1 of cycles 4 and 7. The length of the CDR3 is 11 residues. In germline, CDR1 is GTSNPN, CDR2 SVGIG (reference sequence). Trimming stripped 0 bases from V and 7 bases from J, with 3 bases between. The data were taken from a study of OX40 agonist ivuxolimab in advanced cancers. The protocol was immunoSEQ multiplex PCR, while the TCRdb copy is restricted to in-frame clones and leaves out a portion. The sample lists tens of thousands of clones, just under 80% occurring once. The specimen comprised CD4+ or CD8+ T cells sorted from blood, sampled in a trial of the OX40 agonist ivuxolimab. The chain has TRBV30 and TRBJ2-2; D remains unclear. The sequence was collected from an adult with an advanced solid tumor such as melanoma, head and neck, liver or kidney cancer. CDR3 coding DNA: TGTGCCTGGAGTGTTGTCGGGGAGCTGTTTTTT. Translation gives CAWSVVGELFF.